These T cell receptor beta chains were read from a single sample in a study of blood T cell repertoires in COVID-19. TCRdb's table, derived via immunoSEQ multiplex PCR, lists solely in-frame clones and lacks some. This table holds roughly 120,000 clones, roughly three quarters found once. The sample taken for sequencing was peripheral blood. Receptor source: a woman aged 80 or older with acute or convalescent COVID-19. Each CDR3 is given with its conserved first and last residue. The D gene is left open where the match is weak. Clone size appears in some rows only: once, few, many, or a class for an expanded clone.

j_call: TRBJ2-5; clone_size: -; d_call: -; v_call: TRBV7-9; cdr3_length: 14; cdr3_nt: TGTGCCAGCAGCTCCCAGTACAAGCAAGAGACCCAGTACTTC; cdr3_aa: CASSSQYKQETQYF
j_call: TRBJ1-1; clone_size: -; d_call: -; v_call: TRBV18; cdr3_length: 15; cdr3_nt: TGTGCCAGCTCACAATCGGGACTTAGTCTCACTGAAGCTTTCTTT; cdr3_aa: CASSQSGLSLTEAFF
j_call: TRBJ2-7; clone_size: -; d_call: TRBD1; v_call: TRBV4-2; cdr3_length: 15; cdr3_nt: TGTGCCAGCAGCCAAATCCAGGGGGCCTACTACGAGCAGTACTTC; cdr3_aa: CASSQIQGAYYEQYF
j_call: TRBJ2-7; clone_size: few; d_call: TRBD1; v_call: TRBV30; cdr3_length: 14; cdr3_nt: TGTGCCTGGAGTACCGGGACAGGGAGCTACGAGCAGTACTTC; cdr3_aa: CAWSTGTGSYEQYF
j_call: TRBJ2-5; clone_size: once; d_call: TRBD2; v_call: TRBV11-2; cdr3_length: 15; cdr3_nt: TGTGCCAGCAGCTTTGTCTCTAGCGGGGGAGAGACCCAGTACTTC; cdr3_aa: CASSFVSSGGETQYF
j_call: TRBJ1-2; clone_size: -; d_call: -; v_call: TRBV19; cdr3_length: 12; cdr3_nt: TGTGCCAGTAGTTGGGCCAACTATGGCTACACCTTC; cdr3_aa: CASSWANYGYTF
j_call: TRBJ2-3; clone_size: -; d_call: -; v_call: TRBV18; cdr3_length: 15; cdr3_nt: TGTGCCAGCTCACCACGGCAGGGTGGAACAGATACGCAGTATTTT; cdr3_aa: CASSPRQGGTDTQYF
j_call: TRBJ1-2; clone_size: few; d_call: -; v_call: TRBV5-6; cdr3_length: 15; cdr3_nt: TGTGCCAGCAGCTTGGTCCCCGGGGGAGTCGGCGGCTACACCTTC; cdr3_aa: CASSLVPGGVGGYTF
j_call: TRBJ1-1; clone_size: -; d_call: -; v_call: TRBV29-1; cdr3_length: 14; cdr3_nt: TGCAGCGTTGACGGACAGAGCATGAACACTGAAGCTTTCTTT; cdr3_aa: CSVDGQSMNTEAFF
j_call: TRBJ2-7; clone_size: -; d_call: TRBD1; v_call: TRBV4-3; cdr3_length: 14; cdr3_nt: TGCGCCAGCAGCCAAGGTCACAGGGGCTCCGAGCAGTACTTC; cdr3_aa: CASSQGHRGSEQYF
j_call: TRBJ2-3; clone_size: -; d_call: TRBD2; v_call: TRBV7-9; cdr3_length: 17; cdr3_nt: TGTGCCAGCAGCACCGGGGCTAGCGGGGGGGTCACAGATACGCAGTATTTT; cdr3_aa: CASSTGASGGVTDTQYF
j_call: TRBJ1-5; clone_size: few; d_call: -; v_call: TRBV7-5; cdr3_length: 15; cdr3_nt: TGTGCCAGAAGCAAGACGATGGGGGGGAATCAGCCCCAGCATTTT; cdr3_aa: CARSKTMGGNQPQHF
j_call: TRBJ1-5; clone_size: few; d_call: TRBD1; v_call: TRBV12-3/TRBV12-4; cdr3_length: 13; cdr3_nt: TGTGCCAGCAGTCGACAGGGAGGTCAGCCCCAGCATTTT; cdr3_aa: CASSRQGGQPQHF
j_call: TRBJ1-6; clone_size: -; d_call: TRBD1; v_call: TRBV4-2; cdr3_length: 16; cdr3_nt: TGTGCCAGCAGCCAAGATTTGACAGGGTATAATTCACCCCTCCACTTT; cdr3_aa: CASSQDLTGYNSPLHF
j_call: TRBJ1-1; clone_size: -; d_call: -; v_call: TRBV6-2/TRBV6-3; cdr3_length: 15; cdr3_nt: TGTGCCAGCAGTTACTCAGGGAGGAGGGTCCCTGAAGCTTTCTTT; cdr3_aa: CASSYSGRRVPEAFF
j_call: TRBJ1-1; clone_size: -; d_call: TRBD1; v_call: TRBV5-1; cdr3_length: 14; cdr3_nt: TGCGCCAGCAGCACACAGGGGGCTAGTACTGAAGCTTTCTTT; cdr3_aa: CASSTQGASTEAFF
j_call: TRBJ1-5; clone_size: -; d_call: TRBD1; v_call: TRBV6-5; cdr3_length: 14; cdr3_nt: TGTGCCAGCAGCCGGACAGGGGTTCTTCAGCCCCAGCATTTT; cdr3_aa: CASSRTGVLQPQHF
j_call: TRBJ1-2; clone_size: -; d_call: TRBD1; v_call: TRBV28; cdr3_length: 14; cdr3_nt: TGTGCCAGCAGTACCCGGGACAGGAACTATGGCTACACCTTC; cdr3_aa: CASSTRDRNYGYTF
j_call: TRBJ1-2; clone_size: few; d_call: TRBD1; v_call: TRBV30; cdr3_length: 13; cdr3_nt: TGTGCCTGGAGTATTAGGACAGGGAACGGCTACACCTTC; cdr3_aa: CAWSIRTGNGYTF
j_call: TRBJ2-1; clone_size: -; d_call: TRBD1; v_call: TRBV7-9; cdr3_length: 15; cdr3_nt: TGTGCCAGCAGCCTAGGGACAGGGGGTTTGAATGAGCAGTTCTTC; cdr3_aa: CASSLGTGGLNEQFF
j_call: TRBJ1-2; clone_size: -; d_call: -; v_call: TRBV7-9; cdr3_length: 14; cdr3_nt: TGTGCCAGCAGCCGTGACATACCTAACTATGGCTACACCTTC; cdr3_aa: CASSRDIPNYGYTF
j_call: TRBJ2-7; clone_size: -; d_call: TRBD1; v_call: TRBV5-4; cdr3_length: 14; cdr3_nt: TGTGCCAGCAGCTTAAACAGGGGAGCCTACGAGCAGTACTTC; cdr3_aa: CASSLNRGAYEQYF
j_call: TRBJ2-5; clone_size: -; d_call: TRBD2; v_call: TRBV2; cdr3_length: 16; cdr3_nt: TGTGCCAGCACCCTTACGGGGGGGTCCATCGGGGAGACCCAGTACTTC; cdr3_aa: CASTLTGGSIGETQYF
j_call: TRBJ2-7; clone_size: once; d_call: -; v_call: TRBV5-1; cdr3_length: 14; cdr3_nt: TGCGCCAGCAGCGCCGATACTCAAACCTACGAGCAGTACTTC; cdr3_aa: CASSADTQTYEQYF
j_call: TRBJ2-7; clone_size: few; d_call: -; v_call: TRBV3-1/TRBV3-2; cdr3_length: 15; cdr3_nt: TGTGCCAGCAGCCAATCCGTATGGGGCGCCTACGAGCAGTACTTC; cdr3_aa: CASSQSVWGAYEQYF
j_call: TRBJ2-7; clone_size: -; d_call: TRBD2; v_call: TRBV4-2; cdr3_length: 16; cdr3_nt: TGTGCCAGCAGCCAAGAAGAGGGAGTAGCGGGTTACGAGCAGTACTTC; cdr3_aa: CASSQEEGVAGYEQYF
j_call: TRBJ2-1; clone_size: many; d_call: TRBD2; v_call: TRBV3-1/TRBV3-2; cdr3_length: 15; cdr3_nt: TGTGCCAGCAGCCTTCTAGCGGGGGACAACAATGAGCAGTTCTTC; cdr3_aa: CASSLLAGDNNEQFF
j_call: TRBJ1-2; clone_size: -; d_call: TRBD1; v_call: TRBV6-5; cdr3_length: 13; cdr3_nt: TGTGCCAGCAGTAATGGACAGGATTTTGGCTACACCTTC; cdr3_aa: CASSNGQDFGYTF
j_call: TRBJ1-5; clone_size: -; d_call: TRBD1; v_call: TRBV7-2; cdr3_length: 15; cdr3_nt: TGTGCCAGCAGCCGTGACAGGGGCGGGGATCAGCCCCAGCATTTT; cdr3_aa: CASSRDRGGDQPQHF
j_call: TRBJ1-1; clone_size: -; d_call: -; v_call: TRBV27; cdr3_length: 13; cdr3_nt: TGTGCCAGCAGTCCCATTAGGGGAACTGAAGCTTTCTTT; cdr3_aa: CASSPIRGTEAFF
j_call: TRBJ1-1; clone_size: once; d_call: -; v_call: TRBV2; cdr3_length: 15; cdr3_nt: TGTGCCAGCAGTGAAGGCTTTGGAGGGTACACTGAAGCTTTCTTT; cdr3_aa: CASSEGFGGYTEAFF